The rows below give T cell receptor beta chains drawn from one sample of a study of OX40 agonist ivuxolimab in advanced cancers. The protocol was immunoSEQ multiplex PCR, while the TCRdb copy is restricted to in-frame clones and leaves out a portion. The data contain 100,000 to 120,000 clones, around nine tenths of them singletons. Sample: CD4+ or CD8+ T cells sorted from blood, taken in a trial of the OX40 agonist ivuxolimab. These TCRs come from an adult with an advanced solid tumor such as melanoma, head and neck, liver or kidney cancer. The CDR3 runs from the conserved cysteine through the conserved F or W. D genes are given only for firm matches. A clone size is listed for some rows: how often the clone was seen (once, few, many), or a class if it is expanded.

>.|15|TRBJ2-3|TRBV30|.
CAWSPLPGVADTQYF
TGTGCCTGGAGTCCCCTCCCGGGGGTCGCAGATACGCAGTATTTT
>few|13|TRBJ1-2|TRBV27|.
CASKHQGNYGYTF
TGTGCCAGCAAGCACCAGGGGAACTATGGCTACACCTTC
>.|13|TRBJ1-1|TRBV6-5|.
CASRYTGPGPAFF
TGTGCCAGCAGATACACCGGGCCCGGGCCAGCTTTCTTT
>few|16|TRBJ1-6|TRBV4-1|TRBD1
CASSQTGVGDNSPLHF
TGCGCCAGCAGCCAAACAGGGGTAGGGGACAATTCACCCCTCCACTTT
>.|16|TRBJ1-1|TRBV2|TRBD1
CASSASLGTVSPEAFF
TGTGCCAGCAGTGCTTCATTAGGGACAGTATCCCCTGAAGCTTTCTTT
>.|14|TRBJ1-2|TRBV6-5|TRBD1
CASSPTGPGYGYTF
TGTGCCAGCAGTCCGACAGGGCCGGGCTATGGCTACACCTTC
>.|15|TRBJ1-2|TRBV2|.
CASSVQMGDPYGYTF
TGTGCCAGCAGCGTCCAAATGGGGGACCCTTATGGCTACACCTTC
>.|13|TRBJ2-7|TRBV25-1|.
CASTREDPYEQYF
TGTGCCAGCACCAGGGAGGATCCCTACGAGCAGTACTTC
>.|15|TRBJ2-1|TRBV5-4|TRBD1
CASSIQGAILNEQFF
TGTGCCAGCAGTATACAGGGGGCGATCTTAAATGAGCAGTTCTTC
>few|15|TRBJ2-6|TRBV30|.
CAWSSFFSGANVLTF
TGTGCCTGGAGTTCCTTTTTCTCTGGGGCCAACGTCCTGACTTTC
>.|15|TRBJ1-6|TRBV30|.
CAWRATVSLNSPLHF
TGTGCCTGGAGAGCTACAGTCTCCCTTAATTCACCCCTCCACTTT
>.|15|TRBJ2-1|TRBV11-3|.
CASSLLGSSYNEQFF
TGTGCCAGCAGCTTACTCGGCAGCTCCTACAATGAGCAGTTCTTC
>once|15|TRBJ1-6|TRBV27|TRBD1
CASSLIDRGNSPLHF
TGTGCCAGCAGTTTAATCGACAGGGGGAATTCACCCCTCCACTTT
>.|17|TRBJ2-2|TRBV9|TRBD2
CASSAWTSGGNTGELFF
TGTGCCAGCAGCGCCTGGACTAGCGGGGGGAACACCGGGGAGCTGTTTTTT
>.|15|TRBJ2-1|TRBV29-1|TRBD2
CSVLGEGMHVNEQFF
TGCAGCGTTTTGGGGGAGGGGATGCACGTAAATGAGCAGTTCTTC
>few|13|TRBJ1-2|TRBV19|.
CASSMGGAYGYTF
TGTGCCAGTAGTATGGGCGGGGCCTATGGCTACACCTTC
>.|13|TRBJ2-7|TRBV5-1|.
CASSPTTHYEQYF
TGCGCCAGCAGCCCCACGACACACTACGAGCAGTACTTC
>.|15|TRBJ1-3|TRBV5-4|.
CASSLEDYSGNTIYF
TGTGCCAGCAGCTTGGAGGACTACTCTGGAAACACCATATATTTT
>few|15|TRBJ2-1|TRBV19|TRBD2
CASRTLAGGYNEQFF
TGTGCCAGTAGAACCCTAGCGGGGGGTTACAATGAGCAGTTCTTC
>.|13|TRBJ2-4|TRBV19|TRBD1
CASSRDSPNIQYF
TGTGCCAGTAGTAGGGACAGTCCTAACATTCAGTACTTC
>.|14|TRBJ1-1|TRBV2|TRBD1
CASSDRGKNTEAFF
TGTGCCAGCAGCGACAGGGGCAAGAACACTGAAGCTTTCTTT
>.|14|TRBJ1-1|TRBV18|.
CASSPRDGGTEAFF
TGTGCCAGCTCACCAAGGGACGGAGGCACTGAAGCTTTCTTT
>.|15|TRBJ2-4|TRBV19|.
CASRSDRSPKNIQYF
TGTGCCAGTAGAAGCGACAGATCCCCAAAAAACATTCAGTACTTC
>.|18|TRBJ1-4|TRBV4-1|TRBD1
CASSHNRGRQTTNEKLFF
TGCGCCAGCAGCCATAACAGGGGGAGACAAACAACTAATGAAAAACTGTTTTTT
>.|14|TRBJ2-2|TRBV5-1|.
CASSLALNTGELFF
TGCGCCAGCAGCTTGGCTCTGAACACCGGGGAGCTGTTTTTT
>.|19|TRBJ1-5|TRBV5-5|TRBD1
CASSLAVLTGTGDDQPQHF
TGTGCCAGCAGCTTGGCCGTTTTAACCGGGACAGGGGATGATCAGCCCCAGCATTTT
>few|14|TRBJ1-1|TRBV18|.
CASSEGAWNTEAFF
TGTGCCAGCTCAGAAGGGGCGTGGAACACTGAAGCTTTCTTT
>.|16|TRBJ2-1|TRBV25-1|TRBD2
CASSDRLAEPYNEQFF
TGTGCCAGCAGTGATCGGCTAGCGGAACCTTACAATGAGCAGTTCTTC
>.|15|TRBJ2-1|TRBV11-3|.
CASSQRMGAYNEQFF
TGTGCCAGCAGCCAACGTATGGGGGCCTACAATGAGCAGTTCTTC
>.|11|TRBJ2-7|TRBV18|.
CASSPEGWQYF
TGTGCCAGCTCACCAGAAGGGTGGCAGTACTTC
>.|15|TRBJ2-7|TRBV10-3|TRBD1
CAITPGQGASYEQYF
TGTGCCATCACCCCAGGACAGGGCGCCTCCTACGAGCAGTACTTC
>.|16|TRBJ2-7|TRBV5-5|TRBD1
CASSSTWTGVSYEQYF
TGTGCCAGCAGCTCGACATGGACAGGGGTCTCCTACGAGCAGTACTTC
>.|14|TRBJ2-7|TRBV5-1|.
CASSLEGISNEQYF
TGCGCCAGCAGCTTGGAAGGGATCAGCAACGAGCAGTACTTC
>.|11|TRBJ2-7|TRBV6-5|.
CASTSRGEQYF
TGTGCCAGCACCTCCCGGGGCGAGCAGTACTTC
>.|14|TRBJ1-5|TRBV6-6|.
CASSYGEGTQPQHF
TGTGCCAGCAGTTACGGGGAGGGGACTCAACCCCAGCATTTT
>.|13|TRBJ2-1|TRBV6-1|TRBD2
CASTREGQGEQFF
TGTGCCAGCACCCGGGAGGGCCAAGGTGAGCAGTTCTTC
>.|16|TRBJ2-3|TRBV7-3|TRBD1
CASSPGGQGLTDTQYF
TGTGCCAGCAGCCCAGGGGGACAGGGACTCACAGATACGCAGTATTTT
>.|11|TRBJ1-1|TRBV2|.
CASLLNTEAFF
TGTGCCAGCCTCTTGAACACTGAAGCTTTCTTT
>.|14|TRBJ1-5|TRBV19|TRBD1
CASSMTGSDQPQHF
TGTGCCAGTAGTATGACAGGGTCTGACCAGCCCCAGCATTTT
>.|13|TRBJ2-1|TRBV2|.
CASDRRSYNEQFF
TGTGCCAGTGACAGGAGGTCATACAATGAGCAGTTCTTC
>once|15|TRBJ2-1|TRBV5-5|TRBD2
CASLLGLAGVNEQFF
TGTGCCAGCCTTCTGGGACTAGCGGGAGTAAATGAGCAGTTCTTC
>.|18|TRBJ1-5|TRBV7-8|TRBD1
CASSLAGTDRYSNQPQHF
TGTGCCAGCAGCTTAGCCGGGACAGACAGATATAGCAATCAGCCCCAGCATTTT
>.|15|TRBJ2-2|TRBV23-1|.
CASNMTPFGPGELFF
TGCGCCAGCAACATGACACCTTTCGGACCCGGGGAGCTGTTTTTT
>.|16|TRBJ2-7|TRBV7-9|.
CASSLAGTTSSYEQYF
TGTGCCAGCAGCTTAGCTGGCACTACCAGCTCCTACGAGCAGTACTTC
>.|14|TRBJ1-3|TRBV7-9|TRBD1
CASSSGQAGNTIYF
TGTGCCAGCAGCTCCGGACAGGCTGGAAACACCATATATTTT
>.|17|TRBJ1-6|TRBV4-2|TRBD1
CASSQDGRGQGPFPLHF
TGTGCCAGCAGCCAAGATGGGAGGGGACAGGGACCTTTTCCCCTCCACTTT
>.|15|TRBJ1-1|TRBV6-6|.
CASTPSSRLNTEAFF
TGTGCCAGCACTCCCTCCAGCCGCCTGAACACTGAAGCTTTCTTT
>.|13|TRBJ1-1|TRBV9|.
CASSVVRSTEAFF
TGTGCCAGCAGCGTCGTGAGAAGCACTGAAGCTTTCTTT